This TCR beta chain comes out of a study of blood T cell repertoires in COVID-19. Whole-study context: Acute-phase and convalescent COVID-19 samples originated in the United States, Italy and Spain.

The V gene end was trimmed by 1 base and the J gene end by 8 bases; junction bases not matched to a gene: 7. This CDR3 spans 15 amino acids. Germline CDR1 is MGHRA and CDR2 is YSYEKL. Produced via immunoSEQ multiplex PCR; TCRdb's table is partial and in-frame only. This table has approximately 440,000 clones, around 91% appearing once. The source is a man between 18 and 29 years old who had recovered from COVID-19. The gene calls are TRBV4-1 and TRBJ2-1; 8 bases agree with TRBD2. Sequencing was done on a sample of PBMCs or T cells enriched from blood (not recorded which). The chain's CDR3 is CASSQVAGGADEQFF. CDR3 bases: TGCGCCAGCAGCCAAGTCGCGGGAGGAGCGGATGAGCAGTTCTTC.